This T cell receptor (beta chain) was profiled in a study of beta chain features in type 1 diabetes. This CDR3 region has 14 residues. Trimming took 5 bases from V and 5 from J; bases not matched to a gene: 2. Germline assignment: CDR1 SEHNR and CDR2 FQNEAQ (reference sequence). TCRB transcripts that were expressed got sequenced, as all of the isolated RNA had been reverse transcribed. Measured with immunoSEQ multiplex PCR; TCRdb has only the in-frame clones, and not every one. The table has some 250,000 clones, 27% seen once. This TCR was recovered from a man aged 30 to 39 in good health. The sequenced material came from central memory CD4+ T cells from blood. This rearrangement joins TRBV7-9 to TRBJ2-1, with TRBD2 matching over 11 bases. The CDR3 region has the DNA TGTGCCAGCAGCCCGACTAGCGGGAACAATGAGCAGTTCTTC. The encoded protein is CASSPTSGNNEQFF.